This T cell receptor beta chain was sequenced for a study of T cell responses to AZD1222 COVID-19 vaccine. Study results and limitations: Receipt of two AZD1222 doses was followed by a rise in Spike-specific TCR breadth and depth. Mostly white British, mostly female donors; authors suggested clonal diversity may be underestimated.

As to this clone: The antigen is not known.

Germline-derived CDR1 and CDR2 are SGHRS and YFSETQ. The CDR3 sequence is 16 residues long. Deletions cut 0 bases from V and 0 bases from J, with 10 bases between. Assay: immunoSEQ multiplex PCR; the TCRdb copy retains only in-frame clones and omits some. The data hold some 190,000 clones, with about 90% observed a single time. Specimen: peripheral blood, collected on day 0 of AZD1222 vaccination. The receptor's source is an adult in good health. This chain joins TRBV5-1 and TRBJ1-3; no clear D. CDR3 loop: CASSLASRLSGNTIYF. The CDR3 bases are TGCGCCAGCAGCTTGGCCAGCAGACTCTCTGGAAACACCATATATTTT.